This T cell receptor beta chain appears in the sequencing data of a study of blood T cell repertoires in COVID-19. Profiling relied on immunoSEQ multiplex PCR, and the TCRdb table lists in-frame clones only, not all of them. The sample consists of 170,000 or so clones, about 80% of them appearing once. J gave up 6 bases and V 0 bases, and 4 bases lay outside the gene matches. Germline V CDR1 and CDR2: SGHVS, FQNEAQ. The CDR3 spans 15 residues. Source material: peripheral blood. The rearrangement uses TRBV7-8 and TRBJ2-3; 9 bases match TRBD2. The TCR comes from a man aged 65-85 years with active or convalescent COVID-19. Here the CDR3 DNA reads TGTGCCAGCAGCTTAGCGGCTAGCGGGAAGGATACGCAGTATTTT. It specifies CASSLAASGKDTQYF.